This T cell receptor (beta chain) was identified in a study of PD-1 blockade in classical Hodgkin lymphoma. Study-level results: CD8+ TCR diversity did not rise significantly by C4D1, unlike CD4+. Newly diagnosed patients had diversity similar to the baseline diversity of complete responders.

On this clone: Antigen specificity is unknown.

After autologous stem cell transplantation all patients relapsed, and prior brentuximab vedotin exposure differed between cohorts. Best response was recorded as complete response, partial response or progressive disease. TCRdb's copy holds only in-frame clones and misses some; the assay was immunoSEQ multiplex PCR. Of 90,000 to 130,000 clones listed, 80% to 90% are singletons. The TCR comes from a human donor with classical Hodgkin lymphoma. Source: peripheral blood mononuclear cells (PBMCs), taken before the second cycle of nivolumab.

Here the CDR3 DNA reads TGTGCCAGCAGTGTCCCGGGACAGGGGGCGGGAGAAAAACTGTTTTTT. As protein: CASSVPGQGAGEKLFF. The chain uses TRBV28 and TRBJ1-4; 12 positions match TRBD1. The CDR3 spans 16 residues. Trimming removed 5 bases from V and 8 bases from J; junction bases left unmatched: 9. CDR1 is MDHEN, CDR2 SYDVKM, per germline.